Listed here are 28 T cell receptor beta chains from one sample, sequenced in a study of blood T cell repertoires in COVID-19. Profiled with immunoSEQ multiplex PCR; TCRdb holds only in-frame clones, not every one. Of 380,000 or so clones listed, about 87% are singletons. Sequenced material: PBMCs or T cells enriched from blood (not recorded which). These receptors were taken from a man younger than 45 who had recovered from COVID-19.

The chain employs TRBV6-5 and TRBJ2-2, with D possibly being TRBD1 (5 bases). The CDR3 loop spans 12 amino acids. Per the germline V gene, CDR1 is MNHEY and CDR2 is SVGAGI. Between the trimmed V and J ends, which lost 8 bases and 7 bases, there was a span of 11 bases. CDR3 coding DNA: TGTGCCAGCTCCAGGGTCGGCGGGGAGCTGTTTTTT. Its protein product is CASSRVGGELFF.

The chain recombines TRBV27 with TRBJ2-7; 9 bases map to TRBD2. With V trimmed by 5 bases and J by 5 bases, 4 bases remained unmatched. The germline CDR1 and CDR2 sequences are MNHEY and SMNVEV (reference sequence). The CDR3 extends over 13 amino acids. The CDR3 bases are TGTGCCAGCAGTGCTAGCGGGGCCCACGAGCAGTACTTC. The encoded protein is CASSASGAHEQYF.

V and J are TRBV5-4 and TRBJ2-2, with D maybe TRBD2 (6 bases). Germline V CDR1 and CDR2: SGHNT, YYREEE (reference sequence). Trimming stripped 5 bases from V and 5 bases from J, with 10 bases between. The CDR3 runs 13 residues. The DNA of the CDR3 is TGTGCCAGCAGTATTAGCGGAACCGGGGAGCTGTTTTTT. Its protein is CASSISGTGELFF.

This clone has a handful of counts. The chain recombines TRBV5-4 with TRBJ2-7; D not certain. Germline CDR1 is SGHNT and CDR2 is YYREEE (reference sequence). V gave up 0 bases and J gave up 4 bases, with 5 bases separating them. This CDR3 has 12 residues. CDR3 bases: TGTGCCAGCAGCTTGGGGCAGTACGAGCAGTACTTC. Translated, it gives CASSLGQYEQYF. Full variable domain (outside the CDR3, taken from reference TRBV5-4 and TRBJ2-7): ETGVTQSPTHLIKTRGQQVTLRCSSQSGHNTVSWYQQALGQGPQFIFQYYREEENGRGNFPPRFSGLQFPNYSSELNVNALELDDSALYLCASSLGQYEQYFGPGTRLTVT.

This clone appeared a single time. This sequence joins TRBV7-9 and TRBJ1-1, with TRBD1 matching 7 bases. This CDR3 is 13 amino acids long. The V gene end was trimmed by 4 bases and the J gene end by 6 bases; junction bases not matched to a gene: 5. Germline V gives CDR1 SEHNR, CDR2 FQNEAQ (reference sequence). The CDR3 DNA reads TGTGCCAGCAGCTATACAGGGGTCCCTGAAGCTTTCTTT. This codes for CASSYTGVPEAFF.

The chain employs TRBV11-2 and TRBJ2-2; D might be TRBD2 (6 bases). Germline V CDR1 and CDR2: SGHAT, FQNNGV. The CDR3 is 15 amino acids. V lost 0 bases and J 6 bases, leaving 11 bases between the germline ends. The CDR3 nucleotides are TGTGCCAGCAGCTTAGATCTCTGGGGGGCCGGGGAGCTGTTTTTT. This codes for CASSLDLWGAGELFF.

This chain connects TRBV27 to TRBJ2-1, with 11 bases aligning to TRBD2. The J segment lost 3 bases and the V segment lost 0 bases, leaving 4 bases of the junction unmatched. Germline assignment: CDR1 MNHEY and CDR2 SMNVEV (reference sequence). The CDR3 has 17 residues. CDR3 sequence reads: CASSLSPGLAGYNEQFF. The CDR3 DNA follows: TGTGCCAGCAGTTTATCCCCAGGACTAGCGGGCTACAATGAGCAGTTCTTC.

This clone turned up a few times. This chain joins TRBV5-4 and TRBJ2-2, with TRBD2 matching 10 bases. The CDR3 has 16 amino acids. The trim removed 4 bases at V and 6 bases at J, leaving 9 bases unmatched. Looked up from germline, CDR1 is SGHNT and CDR2 is YYREEE (reference sequence). The CDR3: CASSQISGGAAGELFF. The DNA of the CDR3 is TGTGCCAGCAGCCAGATAAGCGGGGGGGCCGCCGGGGAGCTGTTTTTT.

The chain has TRBV29-1 and TRBJ1-1; D remains unclear. Germline CDR1 reads SQVTM; CDR2 reads ANQGSEA. Deletions cut 7 bases from V and 8 bases from J, with 17 bases between. CDR3 size: 12 residues. CDR3 region: CSAWNSLVEAFF. CDR3 nucleotide sequence: TGCAGCGCCTGGAACAGTCTCGTAGAAGCTTTCTTT.

CDR3 bases: TGCGCCAGCAGCCAACAGGGGGGAGAGGCTTTCTTT. The encoded protein is CASSQQGGEAFF. This rearrangement joins TRBV4-1 to TRBJ1-1; 7 bases agree with TRBD1. The V gene end was trimmed by 2 bases and the J gene end by 11 bases; junction bases not matched to a gene: 5. Germline lookup yields CDR1 MGHRA and CDR2 YSYEKL. CDR3 length equals 12 residues.

The genes are TRBV7-4 and TRBJ1-6; D might be TRBD1 (6 bases). Germline CDR1 reads SGHVT; CDR2 reads SQSDAQ. This CDR3 has 19 residues. V was clipped by 5 bases and J by 0 bases, with 20 bases between them. The CDR3 DNA reads TGTGCCAGCAGCACGAGACCGGACAGTGAGTCCTCCTATAATTCACCCCTCCACTTT. Its protein product is CASSTRPDSESSYNSPLHF.

The J gene is TRBJ2-3, the V gene TRBV5-1; D may be TRBD1 (5 bases). Germline CDR1 and CDR2: SGHRS and YFSETQ. V lost 0 bases, J lost 2 bases, and 13 bases lay in between. CDR3 length equals 16 residues. CDR3 protein: CASSLATEILTDTQYF. In nucleotides, the CDR3 is TGCGCCAGCAGCTTGGCGACAGAGATACTCACAGATACGCAGTATTTT.

This chain uses TRBV19 with TRBJ1-2, with 9 bases matching TRBD1. CDR3 length: 14 amino acids. V dropped 9 bases and J dropped 7; count of bases not matched to a gene: 12. Germline CDR1 and CDR2: LNHDA and SQIVND (reference sequence). CDR3 in DNA: TGTGCCAGCCGTTTCTCGGGACAGGGCTCTGGCTACACCTTC. This sequence encodes CASRFSGQGSGYTF.

V gene TRBV7-2 combines with J gene TRBJ2-7; no clear D gene. Trimming took 5 bases from V and 3 from J, leaving 8 bases between them. CDR1 and CDR2 (germline): SGHTA, FQGNSA. CDR3 length: 12 residues. This CDR3 reads CASSPSGYEQYF. The CDR3 DNA sequence: TGTGCCAGCAGCCCCAGTGGCTACGAGCAGTACTTC.

The J gene is TRBJ1-1, the V gene TRBV30; the match to TRBD1 covers 9 bases. Looked up from germline, CDR1 is GTSNPN and CDR2 is SVGIG (reference sequence). Losses at the gene ends were 8 bases for V and 4 bases for J; bases not matched to a gene: 8. The CDR3 sequence is 13 residues long. CDR3 region: CAQNRDRVTEAFF. As DNA, the CDR3 is TGTGCCCAGAACCGGGACAGGGTCACTGAAGCTTTCTTT.

V usage is TRBV6-5 and J usage is TRBJ2-7; weak D call: TRBD2 (5 bases). The CDR3 length is 16 residues. Germline lookup yields CDR1 MNHEY and CDR2 SVGAGI. V was trimmed by 0 bases and J by 0 bases, leaving 12 bases between them. In DNA, the CDR3 is TGTGCCAGCAGTTACTCGGACTCCCCAAGCTCCTACGAGCAGTACTTC. Translation gives CASSYSDSPSSYEQYF.

The chain carries TRBV29-1 and TRBJ1-1; D ambiguous. CDR3 length equals 11 residues. Germline assignment: CDR1 SQVTM and CDR2 ANQGSEA. V lost 0 bases, J lost 6 bases, and 5 bases lay in between. The CDR3 sequence: CSVEDPAEAFF. Written as DNA, the CDR3 is TGCAGCGTTGAAGATCCGGCTGAAGCTTTCTTT.

As DNA, the CDR3 is TGTGCCAGCAGTTTGTCCCCGGGCAATGAGCAGTTCTTC. It translates to CASSLSPGNEQFF. This chain uses TRBV12-3 or TRBV12-4 with TRBJ2-1, with no clear D. Trimming pared 3 bases from V and 6 bases from J, leaving 9 bases between. CDR3 length: 13 residues.

The chain is built from TRBV7-8 and TRBJ1-5; 7 nucleotides agree with TRBD1. The CDR3 has 15 residues. Unmatched junction bases numbered 12, after V lost 7 bases and J lost 6 bases. CDR1 and CDR2 from the germline V gene are SGHVS and FQNEAQ. The CDR3 nucleotides read TGTGCCAGCAAAGATTGGGGGACAGACGGTCAGCCCCAGCATTTT. Protein sequence: CASKDWGTDGQPQHF.

This chain joins TRBV7-9 and TRBJ2-7, with 9 bases matching TRBD1. CDR1 and CDR2 (germline): SEHNR, FQNEAQ (reference sequence). The V segment lost 7 bases and the J segment 0 bases; nucleotides outside the gene matches: 10. The CDR3 contains 16 residues. The CDR3 DNA is TGTGCCAGCACCCCTCTAACAGGGGGCATCTCCTACGAGCAGTACTTC. Translating it yields CASTPLTGGISYEQYF.

The chain recombines TRBV6-2 or TRBV6-3 with TRBJ2-1, with TRBD2 matching 11 bases. The CDR3 runs 15 residues. Trimming removed 5 bases from V and 6 bases from J; junction bases left unmatched: 6. CDR1 and CDR2 from the germline V gene are MNHEY and SVGEGT. CDR3 sequence (DNA): TGTGCCAGCAGTCGCCTAGCGGGGGGTTTCAATGAGCAGTTCTTC. Amino acid sequence: CASSRLAGGFNEQFF.

This chain joins TRBV29-1 and TRBJ2-5; a weak D match, TRBD1 (5 bases). The V gene lost 2 bases and the J gene lost 6 bases, with 13 bases spanning the gap. Looked up from germline, CDR1 is SQVTM and CDR2 is ANQGSEA. This CDR3 region has 13 residues. The CDR3 protein is CSVERQGAKTQYF. The CDR3 nucleotides read TGCAGCGTTGAACGGCAGGGCGCAAAGACCCAGTACTTC.

This chain links TRBV19 with TRBJ2-2; a weak D match, TRBD2 (5 bases). Deletions cut 4 bases from V and 4 bases from J, with 13 bases between. Germline loops: CDR1 LNHDA, CDR2 SQIVND (reference sequence). The CDR3 runs to 15 residues. CDR3 amino acids: CASSTGILLTGELFF. Written as DNA, the CDR3 is TGTGCCAGTAGTACCGGGATCCTACTCACCGGGGAGCTGTTTTTT. Variable domain in full (rest from reference TRBV19 and TRBJ2-2): DGGITQSPKYLFRKEGQNVTLSCEQNLNHDAMYWYRQDPGQGLRLIYYSQIVNDFQKGDIAEGYSVSREKKESFPLTVTSAQKNPTAFYLCASSTGILLTGELFFGEGSRLTVL.

This clone was seen just once. This chain connects TRBV5-1 to TRBJ2-7; the match to TRBD2 covers 9 bases. V trimming: 7 bases; J trimming: 6 bases; junction bases outside the gene matches: 8. Germline V CDR1 and CDR2: SGHRS, YFSETQ. CDR3 size: 13 residues. The CDR3 is CASSSGGRSEQYF. CDR3 in DNA: TGCGCCAGCTCCAGCGGGGGGAGGAGCGAGCAGTACTTC.

The chain employs TRBV12-5 and TRBJ1-5; TRBD1 might be the D (6 bases). The CDR3 length is 18 residues. V was shortened by 3 bases and J by 0 bases, with 18 bases between the two germline ends. Germline V CDR1 and CDR2: LGHNT, FRNRAP. CDR3 DNA: TGTGCTAGTGGTTTCCGGACAGTCCGATTAGCTAGCAATCAGCCCCAGCATTTT. This codes for CASGFRTVRLASNQPQHF.

This sequence joins TRBV4-3 and TRBJ2-2, with a tentative D call TRBD2 (7 bases). Trimming removed 1 base from V and 5 bases from J, with 14 bases in between. Germline V lookup: CDR1 LGHNA, CDR2 YSLEER. The CDR3 extends over 16 amino acids. CDR3 sequence (DNA): TGCGCCAGCAGCCAAGTCGTGGGGGGGCAAACCGGGGAGCTGTTTTTT. Its translation is CASSQVVGGQTGELFF.

This clone came up once. The chain couples TRBV6-5 to TRBJ1-6; 8 bases line up with TRBD1. This CDR3 contains 15 residues. V lost 4 bases and J lost 10; bases outside the gene matches: 9. CDR1 MNHEY and CDR2 SVGAGI come from the germline V gene. CDR3 nucleotide sequence: TGTGCCAGCAGTTCCCTTGGACAGGGTGAATCACCCCTCCACTTT. This encodes CASSSLGQGESPLHF.

The chain uses TRBV19 and TRBJ1-2; 10 bases align to TRBD1. The germline V gene has CDR1 LNHDA and CDR2 SQIVND (reference sequence). With 5 bases clipped from V and 8 bases from J, the junction kept 8 bases outside the gene matches. There are 14 residues in the CDR3. The chain's CDR3 is CASSRQGAARGYTF. The CDR3 nucleotides are TGTGCCAGTAGTCGACAGGGGGCCGCGAGGGGCTACACCTTC.